This TCR beta chain comes out of a study of T cell responses to AZD1222 COVID-19 vaccine. The assay was immunoSEQ multiplex PCR, and TCRdb's table has in-frame clones only and misses some. Altogether 95,000 to 100,000 clones are present, about 90% being singletons, with the ten largest covering roughly a tenth. There are 14 residues in the CDR3. V lost 4 bases and J lost 4, with 9 bases in between. Germline values: CDR1 SGHDT, CDR2 YYEEEE. This clone has only a few counts. What it binds is not known. The study, taken as a whole, reports: It was only after the peak T cell response that any repertoires were sampled. Clonal diversity was possibly underestimated; the donors were predominantly white British and more often female. Nearly half of spike-specific TCRs reportedly target unmutated variant regions.

The chain links TRBV5-6 to TRBJ2-6; D unresolved. The sequence was obtained from an adult who received the AZD1222 COVID-19 vaccine. The source material was peripheral blood, sampled 28 days after the second AZD1222 dose. The CDR3: CASSLIRGANVLTF. Here the CDR3 DNA reads TGTGCCAGCAGCCTCATCAGGGGGGCCAACGTCCTGACTTTC.